These 9 T cell receptor beta chains came from one sample sequenced in a study of OX40 agonist ivuxolimab in advanced cancers. The data were produced by immunoSEQ multiplex PCR, yet TCRdb's version contains in-frame clones alone and is incomplete. The sample comprises approximately 60,000 clones, about 89% of which are singletons, and 5.2% rests with the top ten. The sample in question was CD4+ or CD8+ T cells sorted from blood, obtained in a trial of the OX40 agonist ivuxolimab. The receptors come from an adult with an advanced solid tumor such as melanoma, head and neck, liver or kidney cancer.

The gene calls are TRBV19 and TRBJ2-7; TRBD1 is a possible D gene (5 bases). The CDR3 is 11 amino acids. Germline values: CDR1 LNHDA, CDR2 SQIVND (reference sequence). The V gene lost 5 bases and the J gene lost 4 bases, with 6 bases spanning the gap. The CDR3 region is CASSAGYEQYF. The DNA of the CDR3 is TGTGCCAGTAGTGCAGGGTACGAGCAGTACTTC.

CDR3 loop: CASSLRAGTGYNEQFF. CDR3 coding DNA: TGTGCCAGCAGCTTAAGAGCGGGTACGGGCTACAATGAGCAGTTCTTC. The rearrangement uses TRBV7-3 and TRBJ2-1; a possible D gene is TRBD2 (6 bases). Germline CDR1 SGHTA, CDR2 FQGTGA. CDR3 length: 16 amino acids. The V end lost 1 base, the J end lost 3 bases, and 13 bases lay between the germline ends.

The chain couples TRBV10-1 to TRBJ2-1; 13 nucleotides agree with TRBD2. The V segment lost 5 bases and the J segment 7 bases; nucleotides outside the gene matches: 2. The germline gives CDR1 WNHNN, CDR2 SYGVQD (reference sequence). The length of the CDR3 is 14 residues. The CDR3 sequence is CASSLLAGGNEQFF. CDR3 in DNA: TGCGCCAGCAGTCTACTAGCGGGAGGGAATGAGCAGTTCTTC.

The V and J genes are TRBV6-6 and TRBJ2-4; 7 bases match TRBD1. The V segment lost 2 bases and the J segment 6 bases; nucleotides outside the gene matches: 4. This CDR3 region has 14 residues. Germline V gene data show CDR1 as MNHNY and CDR2 as SVGAGI (reference sequence). The CDR3 DNA sequence: TGTGCCAGCAGTTACGGGCAGGGGGTAAACATTCAGTACTTC. Translated: CASSYGQGVNIQYF.

The CDR3 nucleotides are TGTGCCACCTTAGGGACAGAGAACACCGGGGAGCTGTTTTTT. Protein sequence: CATLGTENTGELFF. The rearrangement joins TRBV28 to TRBJ2-2, with 7 bases that match TRBD1. The V and J ends lost 10 bases and 1 base, in that order; junction bases with no gene match: 6. The V gene's germline CDR1 is MDHEN and CDR2 SYDVKM. The CDR3 runs 14 residues.

The chain carries TRBV5-1 and TRBJ2-1; 7 bases line up with TRBD1. The CDR3 is 14 residues long. V trimming: 4 bases; J trimming: 3 bases; junction bases outside the gene matches: 4. Germline assignment: CDR1 SGHRS and CDR2 YFSETQ. CDR3 residues: CASSRGTVYNEQFF. In DNA form, the CDR3 reads TGCGCCAGCAGCAGGGGGACAGTCTACAATGAGCAGTTCTTC.

The genes are TRBV6-1 and TRBJ2-3; TRBD2 agrees at 8 bases. V was clipped by 7 bases and J by 4 bases; unmatched bases: 10. Looked up from germline, CDR1 is MNHNS and CDR2 is SASEGT. This CDR3 is built from 15 residues. CDR3 in DNA: TGTGCCAGCACGACTAGCGTAGGTCGTCCAGATACGCAGTATTTT. Amino acids: CASTTSVGRPDTQYF.

The genes are TRBV18 and TRBJ2-7, with 7 positions matching TRBD1. The CDR3 spans 14 residues. Trimming took 3 bases from V and 3 from J; bases not matched to a gene: 5. The V gene's germline CDR1 is KGHSH and CDR2 LQKENI. Written as DNA, the CDR3 is TGTGCCAGCTCACCGGGACAGCTTCGCTACGAGCAGTACTTC. It codes for CASSPGQLRYEQYF.

The chain combines TRBV19 with TRBJ2-1; no clear D. V dropped 5 bases and J dropped 0 bases, with 11 bases sitting between them. Germline V gene lookup returns CDR1 LNHDA and CDR2 SQIVND (reference sequence). This CDR3 has 15 residues. The CDR3 loop is CASSLAESSYNEQFF. The DNA of the CDR3 is TGTGCCAGTAGTCTGGCGGAGAGCTCCTACAATGAGCAGTTCTTC.